The 17 T cell receptor beta chains listed next were all sequenced from one sample in a study of blood T cell repertoires in COVID-19. Generated by immunoSEQ multiplex PCR, the TCRdb table keeps only in-frame clones and is missing some. The data hold 250,000 to 300,000 clones, with around 88% observed a single time. Sequenced input: peripheral blood. All receptors derive from an elderly man with acute or convalescent COVID-19.

This rearrangement joins TRBV5-1 to TRBJ1-3; the D gene is possibly TRBD1 (6 bases). Germline assignment: CDR1 SGHRS and CDR2 YFSETQ. Trimming removed 3 bases from V and 0 bases from J, with 10 bases in between. This CDR3 has 15 residues. For the CDR3, the DNA is TGCGCCAGCAGCTCGACAGGTGACTCTGGAAACACCATATATTTT. Translation gives CASSSTGDSGNTIYF.

This chain links TRBV6-1 with TRBJ2-7; 7 bases agree with TRBD1. The CDR3 covers 15 residues. V lost 2 bases to trimming and J lost 2 bases; unmatched junction nucleotides: 6. The germline gives CDR1 MNHNS, CDR2 SASEGT. CDR3 amino acids: CASSERGRVPYEQYF. CDR3 DNA sequence: TGTGCCAGCAGTGAAAGGGGGCGCGTCCCCTACGAGCAGTACTTC.

The rearrangement uses TRBV3-1 (or the pseudogene TRBV3-2) and TRBJ2-5, with 7 bases matching TRBD2. The CDR3 has 16 amino acids. Germline CDR1 reads LGHDT; CDR2 reads YNNKEL (reference sequence). V lost 4 bases and J lost 3; bases outside the gene matches: 11. The CDR3 nucleotides read TGTGCCAGCAGCCCCGCCATCCCGGGAGGAGAAGAGACCCAGTACTTC. Its protein product is CASSPAIPGGEETQYF.

The J gene is TRBJ2-2, the V gene TRBV30; TRBD2 aligns across 7 bases. The germline V gene has CDR1 GTSNPN and CDR2 SVGIG (reference sequence). The V and J ends lost 5 bases and 6 bases, in that order; junction bases with no gene match: 9. The CDR3 spans 14 residues. This CDR3 is CAWGREGRAGELFF. CDR3 nucleotides: TGTGCCTGGGGGAGGGAGGGTCGTGCCGGGGAGCTGTTTTTT.

The DNA of the CDR3 is TGTGCCAGCAGTACAGGGAAAGGACCCCCCTACGAGCAGTACTTC. It is translated as CASSTGKGPPYEQYF. This chain links TRBV27 with TRBJ2-7; TRBD1 is a possible D gene (6 bases). The CDR3 covers 15 residues. Trimming removed 5 bases from V and 2 bases from J, with 16 bases in between. CDR1 is MNHEY and CDR2 is SMNVEV in the germline V gene (reference sequence).

The chain couples TRBV5-4 to TRBJ2-2; no firm D call. The V gene lost 4 bases and the J gene lost 1 base, with 5 bases spanning the gap. The CDR3 spans 13 residues. Germline values: CDR1 SGHNT, CDR2 YYREEE (reference sequence). The DNA for the CDR3 is TGTGCCAGCAGCCCCATGAACACCGGGGAGCTGTTTTTT. Amino acid sequence: CASSPMNTGELFF. Full variable domain (remainder filled in from reference TRBV5-4 and TRBJ2-2): ETGVTQSPTHLIKTRGQQVTLRCSSQSGHNTVSWYQQALGQGPQFIFQYYREEENGRGNFPPRFSGLQFPNYSSELNVNALELDDSALYLCASSPMNTGELFFGEGSRLTVL.

The chain couples TRBV7-9 to TRBJ2-3; tentative D call: TRBD2 (5 bases). The length of the CDR3 is 14 residues. Germline V lookup: CDR1 SEHNR, CDR2 FQNEAQ (reference sequence). With 2 bases removed from V and 1 base from J, the gap between germline ends came to 7 bases. The CDR3 reads CASSLSGGTDTQYF. The DNA for the CDR3 is TGTGCCAGCAGCTTAAGCGGAGGCACAGATACGCAGTATTTT.

J is TRBJ2-5 and V is TRBV9; TRBD2 matches at 10 bases. CDR1 is SGDLS, CDR2 YYNGEE, per germline. This CDR3 has 14 residues. Trimming cost V 0 bases and J 9 bases; bases outside gene matches: 5. The CDR3 sequence: CASSVAPAGGAQYF. In DNA, the CDR3 is TGTGCCAGCAGCGTAGCTCCAGCGGGAGGGGCCCAGTACTTC.

V usage is TRBV9 and J usage is TRBJ2-1, with D possibly being TRBD2 (6 bases). With 3 bases removed from V and 2 bases from J, the gap between germline ends came to 12 bases. This CDR3 is 15 amino acids long. Germline CDR1 is SGDLS and CDR2 is YYNGEE. The CDR3 DNA sequence: TGTGCCAGCAGCGCCCGGGACTTCACCTACAATGAGCAGTTCTTC. Protein product: CASSARDFTYNEQFF.

V gene TRBV4-1 combines with J gene TRBJ2-5; D is possibly TRBD2 (6 bases). CDR3 length: 15 residues. The V and J ends lost 0 bases and 3 bases respectively, with 11 bases between them. Germline values: CDR1 MGHRA, CDR2 YSYEKL. CDR3 amino acids: CASSQDGSGEETQYF. CDR3 bases: TGCGCCAGCAGCCAAGATGGGTCGGGAGAAGAGACCCAGTACTTC.

This chain connects TRBV28 to TRBJ2-1; 10 nucleotides agree with TRBD2. The V gene's germline CDR1 is MDHEN and CDR2 SYDVKM. V lost 5 bases to trimming and J lost 6 bases; unmatched junction nucleotides: 7. This CDR3 spans 15 amino acids. CDR3 in DNA: TGTGCCAGCAGTCGCACTAGCGGGACTAGCAATGAGCAGTTCTTC. It is translated as CASSRTSGTSNEQFF.

The chain has TRBV27 and TRBJ1-1; the D gene is possibly TRBD1 (6 bases). The CDR3 totals 15 residues. CDR1 and CDR2 from the germline V gene are MNHEY and SMNVEV (reference sequence). V dropped 4 bases and J dropped 1 base, with 13 bases sitting between them. This CDR3 reads CASSYYRTENTEAFF. The CDR3 DNA reads TGTGCCAGCAGTTATTATAGGACAGAGAACACTGAAGCTTTCTTT.

This rearrangement joins TRBV6-5 to TRBJ1-5; 8 bases align to TRBD1. Germline-derived CDR1 and CDR2 are MNHEY and SVGAGI. The CDR3 totals 13 residues. Trimming cost V 6 bases and J 4 bases; bases outside gene matches: 2. CDR3 sequence (DNA): TGTGCCAGCAGGCGACAGGGGAATCAGCCCCAGCATTTT. It codes for CASRRQGNQPQHF.

This chain links TRBV18 with TRBJ1-4; 7 nucleotides match TRBD1. Unmatched junction bases numbered 10, after V lost 3 bases and J lost 3 bases. Germline V lookup: CDR1 KGHSH, CDR2 LQKENI. The CDR3 extends over 17 amino acids. CDR3 loop: CASSPTAWDSSNEKLFF. The DNA of the CDR3 is TGTGCCAGCTCACCGACGGCCTGGGACAGCTCTAATGAAAAACTGTTTTTT.

This clone was counted a few times. The rearrangement links TRBV19 to TRBJ2-2; TRBD2 agrees at 10 bases. CDR1 and CDR2 from the germline V gene are LNHDA and SQIVND (reference sequence). The V and J ends lost 1 base and 4 bases, in that order; junction bases with no gene match: 9. The CDR3 contains 18 residues. As DNA, the CDR3 is TGTGCCAGTAGTATAGGAAGTAGCGGGGGGCTGGGCACCGGGGAGCTGTTTTTT. Amino acid sequence: CASSIGSSGGLGTGELFF.

J is TRBJ2-1 and V is TRBV5-1; TRBD2 aligns across 15 bases. Trimming cost V 0 bases and J 7 bases; bases outside gene matches: 2. CDR3 length equals 16 residues. CDR1 and CDR2 (germline): SGHRS, YFSETQ. In nucleotides, the CDR3 is TGCGCCAGCAGCTTGGTCGGACTAGCGGGGGGGAATGAGCAGTTCTTC. It translates to CASSLVGLAGGNEQFF. Full variable domain (remainder filled in from reference TRBV5-1 and TRBJ2-1): KAGVTQTPRYLIKTRGQQVTLSCSPISGHRSVSWYQQTPGQGLQFLFEYFSETQRNKGNFPGRFSGRQFSNSRSEMNVSTLELGDSALYLCASSLVGLAGGNEQFFGPGTRLTVL.

This clone was seen a handful of times. The chain carries TRBV2 and TRBJ1-5; 9 positions agree with TRBD1. Trimming took 6 bases from V and 7 from J; bases not matched to a gene: 10. The CDR3 loop spans 15 amino acids. Germline CDR1 is SNHLY and CDR2 is FYNNEI. CDR3 nucleotide sequence: TGTGCCAGCAGCCGCCGGGACAGGGTGAGCCAGCCCCAGCATTTT. This encodes CASSRRDRVSQPQHF.